The 8 T cell receptor beta chains listed next were all sequenced from one sample in a study of T-cell memory formation after mild COVID-19. A single record per CDR3 protein comes from TCRdb applying MiXCR to the 5' RACE reads. Counted here are about 320,000 distinct CDR3 sequences, about 13% occurring once; the ten biggest clones make up under 25%. The sequencing sample was made of PBMCs or a T cell subset sorted from them (not recorded which). These receptors were collected from a man between 18 and 35 years old who had mild COVID-19 (a few samples of this study predate the infection). Cell type and time point are not known.

This clonotype was detected a few times. This sequence joins TRBV4-3 and TRBJ2-7; 8 nucleotides agree with TRBD2. V lost 4 bases to trimming and J lost 5 bases; unmatched junction nucleotides: 10. Germline V gene data show CDR1 as LGHNA and CDR2 as YSLEER. This CDR3 comprises 15 residues. CDR3 sequence reads: CASSPLPGLVNEQYF. In DNA form, the CDR3 reads TGCGCCAGCAGCCCCCTCCCGGGACTAGTGAACGAGCAGTACTTC.

A note on this clonotype: The junction and the germline gene differ at one end; a read error may be behind it. The J gene is TRBJ1-2, the V gene TRBV5-1; TRBD1 matches 8 bases. Germline V lookup: CDR1 SGHRS, CDR2 YFSETQ. There are 12 residues in the CDR3. CDR3 sequence: CASRLGQDGYTF. CDR3 in DNA: TGCGCCAGCAGGTTGGGACAGGATGGCTACACCTTC.

This clonotype was seen many times. The chain uses TRBV7-6 and TRBJ1-6; D ambiguous. This CDR3 is 17 amino acids long. V was trimmed by 2 bases and J by 0 bases, leaving 11 bases between them. CDR1 is SGHVS and CDR2 is FNYEAQ in the germline V gene. The CDR3 nucleotides read TGTGCCAGCAGCTTATACCCGGAGAGCTCCTATAATTCACCCCTCCACTTT. Amino acid sequence: CASSLYPESSYNSPLHF.

Ten or more counts support this clonotype. The V gene is TRBV4-1, the J gene TRBJ2-7; 9 bases align to TRBD2. The CDR3 consists of 17 residues. Germline V CDR1 and CDR2: MGHRA, YSYEKL. Unmatched junction bases numbered 11, after V lost 4 bases and J lost 1 base. CDR3 in amino acids: CASSPSGRTDPSYEQYV. Here the CDR3 DNA reads TGCGCCAGCAGCCCGAGCGGGAGGACGGACCCTTCCTACGAGCAGTACGTC.

The chain employs TRBV7-6 and TRBJ2-7; D unresolved. The germline gives CDR1 SGHVS, CDR2 FNYEAQ. Between the trimmed V and J ends, which lost 5 bases and 5 bases, there was a span of 10 bases. The CDR3 is 12 residues long. CDR3 sequence: CASSLDGHEQYF. The CDR3, as DNA: TGTGCCAGCAGCCTTGACGGACACGAGCAGTACTTC.

This clonotype was picked up a small number of times. This sequence joins TRBV27 and TRBJ2-7; D gene ambiguous. Deletions cut 3 bases from V and 1 base from J, with 7 bases between. CDR1 is MNHEY, CDR2 SMNVEV, per germline (reference sequence). The CDR3 sequence is 13 residues long. The CDR3 is CASSFGPSYEQYV. CDR3 bases: TGTGCCAGCAGTTTCGGGCCTTCCTACGAGCAGTACGTC.

This clonotype was counted at least ten times. The chain joins TRBV3-1 to TRBJ2-4; possibly TRBD2 for D (6 bases). Germline V gene sequence: CDR1 LGHDT, CDR2 YNNKEL (reference sequence). CDR3 length: 13 amino acids. The V end was cut by 4 bases, the J end by 11 bases, with 15 bases between. This CDR3 is CASSRTVAAFQYF. DNA of the CDR3: TGTGCCAGCAGCCGGACGGTAGCGGCCTTTCAGTACTTC.

The chain links TRBV18 to TRBJ2-7; 10 bases map to TRBD1. The CDR3 is made up of 15 amino acids. The V gene's germline CDR1 is KGHSH and CDR2 LQKENI. Trimming at V came to 6 bases and at J to 2 bases, leaving 7 bases not matched to a gene. CDR3: CASSIGTGVTYEQYF. The CDR3 DNA is TGTGCCAGCTCTATAGGGACAGGGGTTACCTACGAGCAGTACTTC.